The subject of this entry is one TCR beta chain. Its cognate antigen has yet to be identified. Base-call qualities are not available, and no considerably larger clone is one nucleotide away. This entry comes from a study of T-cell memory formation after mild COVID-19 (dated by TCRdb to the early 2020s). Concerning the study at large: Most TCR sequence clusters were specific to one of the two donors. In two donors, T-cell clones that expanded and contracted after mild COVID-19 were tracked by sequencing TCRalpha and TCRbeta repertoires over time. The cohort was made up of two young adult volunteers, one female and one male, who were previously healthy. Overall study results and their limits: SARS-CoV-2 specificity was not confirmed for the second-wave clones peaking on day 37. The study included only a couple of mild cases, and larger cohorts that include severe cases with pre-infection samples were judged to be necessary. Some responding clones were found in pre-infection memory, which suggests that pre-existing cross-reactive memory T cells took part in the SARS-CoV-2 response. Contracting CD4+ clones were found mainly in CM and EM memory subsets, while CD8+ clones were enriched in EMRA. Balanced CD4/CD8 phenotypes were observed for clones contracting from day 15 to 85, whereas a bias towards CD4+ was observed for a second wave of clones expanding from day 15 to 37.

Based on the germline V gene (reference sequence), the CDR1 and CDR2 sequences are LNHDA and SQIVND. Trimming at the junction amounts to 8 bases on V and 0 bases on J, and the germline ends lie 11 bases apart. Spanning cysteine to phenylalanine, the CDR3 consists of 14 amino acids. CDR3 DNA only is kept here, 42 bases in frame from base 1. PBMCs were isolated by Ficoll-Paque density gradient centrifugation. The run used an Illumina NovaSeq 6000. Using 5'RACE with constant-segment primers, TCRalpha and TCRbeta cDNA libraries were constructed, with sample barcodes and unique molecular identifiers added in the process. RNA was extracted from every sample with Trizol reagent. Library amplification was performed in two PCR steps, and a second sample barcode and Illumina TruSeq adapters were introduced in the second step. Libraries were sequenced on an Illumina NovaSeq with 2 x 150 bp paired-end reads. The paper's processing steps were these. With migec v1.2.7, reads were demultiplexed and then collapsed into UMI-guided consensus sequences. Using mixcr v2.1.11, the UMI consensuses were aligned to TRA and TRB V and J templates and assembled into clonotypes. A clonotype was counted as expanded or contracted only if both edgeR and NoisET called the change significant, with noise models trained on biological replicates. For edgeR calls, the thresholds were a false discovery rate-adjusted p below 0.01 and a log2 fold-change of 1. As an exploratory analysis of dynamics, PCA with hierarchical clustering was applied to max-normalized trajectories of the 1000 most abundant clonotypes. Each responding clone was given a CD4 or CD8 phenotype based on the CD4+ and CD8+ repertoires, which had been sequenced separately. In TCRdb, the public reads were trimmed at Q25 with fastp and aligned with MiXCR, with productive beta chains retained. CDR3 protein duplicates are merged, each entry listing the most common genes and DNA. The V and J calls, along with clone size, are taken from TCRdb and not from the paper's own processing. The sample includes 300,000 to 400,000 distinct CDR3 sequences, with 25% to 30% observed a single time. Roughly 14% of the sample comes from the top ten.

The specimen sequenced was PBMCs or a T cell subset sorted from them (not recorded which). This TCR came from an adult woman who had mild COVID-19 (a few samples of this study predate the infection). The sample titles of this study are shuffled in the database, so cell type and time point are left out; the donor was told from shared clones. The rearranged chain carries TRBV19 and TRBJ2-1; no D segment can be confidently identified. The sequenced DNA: TGTGCCAGTGAGGAGACGATCTCCTACAATGAGCAGTTCTTC. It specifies CASEETISYNEQFF. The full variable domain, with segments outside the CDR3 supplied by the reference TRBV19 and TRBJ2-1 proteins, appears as DGGITQSPKYLFRKEGQNVTLSCEQNLNHDAMYWYRQDPGQGLRLIYYSQIVNDFQKGDIAEGYSVSREKKESFPLTVTSAQKNPTAFYLCASEETISYNEQFFGPGTRLTVL.